This is a list of T cell receptor beta chains from one sample in a study of blood T cell repertoires in COVID-19. Libraries were prepared by immunoSEQ multiplex PCR; TCRdb keeps only in-frame clonotypes and omits some of them. Among roughly 150,000 clones, 70% to 90% were seen once, and the ten largest hold more than 5%. Source material: peripheral blood. The receptors here all came from a human donor in a cohort sampled during active COVID-19. Each CDR3 is given with its conserved first and last residue. Each record gives: J gene, D gene, V gene, clone size, CDR3 protein, CDR3 DNA. D genes are given only for firm matches. The size field is filled for only some rows; it gives once, few, many or a size class.

j_call: TRBJ2-1; d_call: .; v_call: TRBV7-3; clone_size: .; cdr3_aa: CASSLGAGSPNEQFF; cdr3_nt: TGTGCCAGCAGCTTAGGCGCGGGATCCCCCAATGAGCAGTTCTTC
j_call: TRBJ1-6; d_call: .; v_call: TRBV5-1; clone_size: .; cdr3_aa: CASSLAGPGGVSPLHF; cdr3_nt: TGCGCCAGCAGCTTGGCCGGGCCGGGCGGGGTCTCACCCCTCCACTTT
j_call: TRBJ2-1; d_call: TRBD1; v_call: TRBV2; clone_size: .; cdr3_aa: CASSIWQGADNEQFF; cdr3_nt: TGTGCCAGCAGTATTTGGCAGGGGGCGGACAATGAGCAGTTCTTC
j_call: TRBJ2-1; d_call: .; v_call: TRBV19; clone_size: .; cdr3_aa: CASRAEPGPNEQFF; cdr3_nt: TGTGCCAGTAGGGCCGAACCAGGGCCCAATGAGCAGTTCTTC
j_call: TRBJ1-6; d_call: TRBD1; v_call: TRBV6-5; clone_size: .; cdr3_aa: CASSPDREYSPLHF; cdr3_nt: TGTGCCAGCAGCCCGGACAGGGAATATTCACCCCTCCACTTT
j_call: TRBJ2-1; d_call: .; v_call: TRBV2; clone_size: .; cdr3_aa: CASSEEFSGYNEQFF; cdr3_nt: TGTGCCAGCAGTGAAGAGTTCTCCGGGTACAATGAGCAGTTCTTC
j_call: TRBJ2-5; d_call: .; v_call: TRBV9; clone_size: .; cdr3_aa: CASSVFSGQTQETQYF; cdr3_nt: TGTGCCAGCAGCGTATTTTCGGGACAAACCCAAGAGACCCAGTACTTC
j_call: TRBJ2-7; d_call: TRBD2; v_call: TRBV11-2; clone_size: .; cdr3_aa: CASSNTGTKREQYF; cdr3_nt: TGTGCCAGCAGCAACACCGGGACTAAGCGCGAGCAGTACTTC
j_call: TRBJ1-2; d_call: TRBD1; v_call: TRBV4-1; clone_size: .; cdr3_aa: CASSQQGQVQYGYTF; cdr3_nt: TGCGCCAGCAGCCAACAGGGACAGGTCCAATATGGCTACACCTTC
j_call: TRBJ1-2; d_call: TRBD1; v_call: TRBV30; clone_size: .; cdr3_aa: CAWSVPSDRALYGYTF; cdr3_nt: TGTGCCTGGAGTGTACCCAGCGACAGGGCCCTCTATGGCTACACCTTC
j_call: TRBJ1-3; d_call: .; v_call: TRBV28; clone_size: once; cdr3_aa: CASNLRGSGNTIYF; cdr3_nt: TGTGCCAGCAACCTAAGGGGCTCTGGAAACACCATATATTTT
j_call: TRBJ1-6; d_call: .; v_call: TRBV3-1/TRBV3-2; clone_size: .; cdr3_aa: CASSQESAGGNSPLHF; cdr3_nt: TGTGCCAGCAGCCAAGAGAGTGCAGGAGGGAATTCACCCCTCCACTTT
j_call: TRBJ1-1; d_call: .; v_call: TRBV21-1; clone_size: .; cdr3_aa: CASSKGVGQGAKGNTEAFF; cdr3_nt: .
j_call: TRBJ1-2; d_call: .; v_call: TRBV5-4; clone_size: .; cdr3_aa: CASSSWTVFNYGYTF; cdr3_nt: TGTGCCAGTTCTTCCTGGACAGTCTTTAACTATGGCTACACCTTC